The entry below describes one T cell receptor beta chain. Its antigen is currently unknown. The library was designed around alpha chains, so this beta chain is a stray read whose abundance carries little weight. Time point indicated: sample taken at primary tumor resection. The donors, approximately 66 patients with untreated early-stage non-small cell lung cancer, provided the samples. Sequencing was performed on whole RNA extracted from tumor and nontumor lung tissue, or from frozen PBMC, and the material was left unsorted. The data stem from a study of spatial heterogeneity in lung cancer. About the study: Sequences of the beta chain were consistently detected in greater numbers than alpha-chain sequences.

Study results and limitations: Tumoral mutation counts were tracked by counts of expanded intratumoral alpha and beta TCRs.

Trimming removed 3 bases at V and 4 bases at J, with 13 bases between. This CDR3 is 15 amino acids long. Each molecule of TCR cDNA was tagged with one unique molecular identifier. TCRdb itself ran the 5' RACE reads through MiXCR, one entry per CDR3 protein. The sample totals some 83 distinct CDR3 sequences. The specimen comprised lung tumor tissue, sampled at surgery. The genes are TRBV12-3 or TRBV12-4 and TRBJ2-1; perhaps TRBD2 as D (5 bases). This clonotype was sampled from a female donor with early-stage non-small cell lung cancer. CDR3 in amino acids: CASSFRTGRYNEQFF. In DNA, the CDR3 is TGTGCCAGCAGTTTTAGGACTGGGAGATACAATGAGCAGTTCTTC.